This T cell receptor beta chain is drawn from a study of OX40 agonist ivuxolimab in advanced cancers. Context from the whole study: The costimulatory receptor OX40 (CD134) was targeted by ivuxolimab, a fully human IgG2 agonistic monoclonal antibody. The paper reports the monotherapy dose-escalation portion (N ≈ 52 patients) of the phase I ivuxolimab trial. In the dose-escalation cohort, over 65% of patients were male, and the mean age was approximately 64 years, with a range of 23 to 79. Peripheral TCRbeta sequencing aimed to test whether ivuxolimab altered TCR sequence diversity and caused clonal T-cell expansion. Partial responses occurred in three dose-escalation patients, of whom one had hepatocellular carcinoma and two had cutaneous melanoma. Intravenous ivuxolimab was administered to patients every 2 weeks at six dose levels: 0.01, 0.1, 0.3, 1.5, 3 and 10 mg/kg. Of the roughly 50 dose-escalation patients, hepatocellular carcinoma was present in about 20, melanoma in around 15, renal cell carcinoma in 9 and head and neck cancer in 9. Patients were allowed to have had prior anti-PD-1, anti-PD-L1 or anti-CTLA-4 therapy, and roughly two fifths of the dose-escalation patients had been treated with checkpoint inhibitors.

This clone was seen a few times. The antigen this receptor binds is unknown. No per-base quality is available; no much larger clone lies one base away. For sequencing of the TCRbeta CDR3 region, genomic DNA was extracted from the sorted cells. The immunoSEQ Assay was used to sequence the TCRbeta CDR3 regions. Sourced from immuneACCESS, this table was stored by TCRdb with only in-frame sequences that have V and J called. A share of the clones is absent; for the studies checked, an unresolved V gene accounts for under half, and the remainder has no known explanation. The sample table shows 91,000 or so clones, and over 75% are seen once. The ten biggest clones cover 1.5% to 2% of the sample. Overall study outcomes, separate from this receptor: Low levels of normalized T-cell clonal expansion were also seen in some nonresponding patients. In the 0.1-3.0 mg/kg groups, partial responders were among the patients with the lowest normalized peripheral clonal expansion, particularly in CD8+ T cells. After ivuxolimab, more expanded clones were found on average in CD8+ T cells than in CD4+ T cells. Antigen specificity was not determined for the clonally expanded peripheral T cells. Clonal expansion of both CD4+ and CD8+ blood T cells was observed from baseline to week 6 at doses 0.1 to 3.0 mg/kg.

Patients with a history of autoimmune disease or receiving systemic immunosuppression were excluded from the trial. In every dose cohort, peripheral blood was drawn for TCR sequencing at baseline, cycle 4 day 1, and cycle 7 day 1. Samples were obtained from an open-label, multicenter, first-in-human phase I dose-escalation trial of ivuxolimab. The trial enrolled adults with locally advanced or metastatic head and neck squamous cell, hepatocellular, melanoma or renal cell carcinoma. CD4+ and CD8+ T cells were sorted separately from peripheral blood before TCR sequencing. Deletion took 0 bases off V and 7 bases off J, with a span of 16 bases between the germline ends. CDR1 SGHNT and CDR2 YENEEA were looked up in the germline V gene. The CDR3 numbers 16 residues from cysteine through phenylalanine. CDR3 DNA is the only sequence kept; it has 48 bases, read in frame from the first base.

This TCR came from an adult with an advanced solid tumor such as melanoma, head and neck, liver or kidney cancer. Sequenced here: CD4+ or CD8+ T cells sorted from blood, sampled in a trial of the OX40 agonist ivuxolimab. The rearrangement joined TRBV11-3 to TRBJ2-1; the D gene cannot be resolved beyond TRBD1 or TRBD2, each matching 5 bases. The DNA sequence follows: TGTGCCAGCAGCTTAGATAGGGGAGTCCCCGGGAATGAGCAGTTCTTC. This is translated as CASSLDRGVPGNEQFF. This CDR3, with the reference TRBV11-3 and TRBJ2-1 proteins standing in past its ends, gives the full variable domain EAGVVQSPRYKIIEKKQPVAFWCNPISGHNTLYWYLQNLGQGPELLIRYENEEAVDDSQLPKDRFSAERLKGVDSTLKIQPAELGDSAVYLCASSLDRGVPGNEQFFGPGTRLTVL.